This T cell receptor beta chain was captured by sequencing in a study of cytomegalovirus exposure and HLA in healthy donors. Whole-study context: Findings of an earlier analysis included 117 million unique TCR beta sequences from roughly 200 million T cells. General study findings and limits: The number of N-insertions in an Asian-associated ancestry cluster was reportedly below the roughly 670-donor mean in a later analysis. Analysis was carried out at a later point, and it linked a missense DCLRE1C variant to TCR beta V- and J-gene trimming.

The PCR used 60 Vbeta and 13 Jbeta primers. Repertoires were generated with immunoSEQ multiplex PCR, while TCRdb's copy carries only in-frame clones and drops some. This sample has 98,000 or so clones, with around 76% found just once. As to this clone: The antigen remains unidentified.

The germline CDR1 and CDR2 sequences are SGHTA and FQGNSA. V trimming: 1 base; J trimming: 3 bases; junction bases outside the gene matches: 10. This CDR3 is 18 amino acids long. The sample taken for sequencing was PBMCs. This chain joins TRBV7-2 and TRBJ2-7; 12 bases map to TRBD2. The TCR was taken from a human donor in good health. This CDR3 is CASSLGTSGRRIGYEQYF. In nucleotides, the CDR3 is TGTGCCAGCAGCTTAGGCACTAGCGGGAGGCGGATAGGCTACGAGCAGTACTTC.